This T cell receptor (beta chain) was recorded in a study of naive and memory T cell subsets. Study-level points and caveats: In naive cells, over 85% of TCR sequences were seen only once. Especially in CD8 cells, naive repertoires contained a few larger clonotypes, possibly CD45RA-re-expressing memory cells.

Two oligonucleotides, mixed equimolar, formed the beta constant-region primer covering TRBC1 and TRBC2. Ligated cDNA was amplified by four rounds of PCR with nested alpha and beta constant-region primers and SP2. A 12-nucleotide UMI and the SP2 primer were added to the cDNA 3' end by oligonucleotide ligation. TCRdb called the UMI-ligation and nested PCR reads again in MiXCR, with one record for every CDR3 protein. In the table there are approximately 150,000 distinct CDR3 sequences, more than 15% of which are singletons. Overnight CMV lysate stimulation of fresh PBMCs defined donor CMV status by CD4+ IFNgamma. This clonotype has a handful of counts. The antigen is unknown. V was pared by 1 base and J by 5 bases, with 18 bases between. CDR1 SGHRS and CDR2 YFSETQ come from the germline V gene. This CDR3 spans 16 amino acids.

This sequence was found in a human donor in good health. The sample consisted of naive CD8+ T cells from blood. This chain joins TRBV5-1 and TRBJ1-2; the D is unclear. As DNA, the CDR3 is TGCGCCAGCAGCTTGACTTCCAGTCACAGAGTATATGGCTACACCTTC. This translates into CASSLTSSHRVYGYTF.